This T cell receptor (beta chain) was sequenced in a study of T cell responses to AZD1222 COVID-19 vaccine. Using immunoSEQ multiplex PCR, the repertoire was profiled, and TCRdb retains in-frame clones only, with some absent. The sample has 150,000 to 180,000 clones; 90% are singletons. The CDR3 runs to 16 residues. J gave up 3 bases and V 2 bases, and 8 bases lay outside the gene matches. Germline CDR1 reads MNHEY; CDR2 reads SMNVEV (reference sequence). This TCR derives from an adult in good health. This chain links TRBV27 with TRBJ1-2, with 8 bases matching TRBD1. Sample: peripheral blood, taken on day 0 of AZD1222 vaccination. CDR3 DNA: TGTGCCAGCAGTTTAAGTTGGACAGGGTGGGACTATGGCTACACCTTC. Translating it yields CASSLSWTGWDYGYTF.